The next 3 T cell receptor beta chains were all read from a single sample in a study of T cell responses to AZD1222 COVID-19 vaccine. Data came from immunoSEQ multiplex PCR; TCRdb stores just in-frame clones and leaves some out. Of around 100,000 clones listed, around 87% were seen once; the top ten hold more than 3.5%. The sequenced sample was peripheral blood, obtained on day 0 of MenACWY control vaccination. Receptors originate from an adult in good health.

The chain uses TRBV5-1 and TRBJ1-2; D ambiguous. The CDR3 runs 15 residues. V was shortened by 0 bases and J by 5 bases, with 14 bases between the two germline ends. Germline assignment: CDR1 SGHRS and CDR2 YFSETQ. CDR3 DNA: TGCGCCAGCAGCTTGGAACGAGCGTCTTTATATGGCTACACCTTC. Its protein is CASSLERASLYGYTF.

The rearrangement links TRBV28 to TRBJ1-5; TRBD1 is a possible D gene (5 bases). The CDR3 runs to 16 residues. Trimming cost V 6 bases and J 6 bases, with 21 bases left between them. CDR1 and CDR2 (germline): MDHEN, SYDVKM. CDR3 sequence: CASSPPEGGVIQPQHF. In nucleotides, the CDR3 is TGTGCCAGCAGCCCCCCGGAAGGAGGGGTGATTCAGCCCCAGCATTTT.

Regarding this clone: The conserved closing phenylalanine or tryptophan is absent in this CDR3, likely reflecting a read error. No DNA is shown, since the ends of the CDR3 on it are uncertain; the CDR3 is the one TCRdb lists. The V gene is TRBV6-1, the J gene TRBJ1-2. The germline V gene has CDR1 MNHNS and CDR2 SASEGT. The CDR3 has 11 residues if both end residues are counted. This CDR3 is CASSEWVQEVY.